This T cell receptor (beta chain) was recovered during a study of blood T cell repertoires in COVID-19. The data were produced by immunoSEQ multiplex PCR, yet TCRdb's version contains in-frame clones alone and is incomplete. The top ten clones hold 11% of a sample with 140,000 or so clones, about 90% of them seen once. The specimen sequenced was PBMCs or T cells enriched from blood (not recorded which). The sequence came from a man aged 55-75 years who had recovered from COVID-19.

In nucleotides, the CDR3 is TGTGCCACCAGTGACCCCACAGGGGGCGTCACAGATACGCAGTATTTT. Encoded protein: CATSDPTGGVTDTQYF. The V gene is TRBV24-1, the J gene TRBJ2-3; 9 nucleotides line up with TRBD1. This CDR3 spans 16 amino acids. CDR1 is KGHDR and CDR2 is SFDVKD in the germline V gene. J lost 2 bases, V lost 4 bases, and 6 bases had no gene match.